This T cell receptor beta chain was identified in a study of CXCR3-negative and CXCR3-positive naive CD8 T cells (dated by TCRdb to the late 2010s). With regard to the full study: In total, roughly 140 million TRB reads were obtained, which works out to roughly 1.5 +/- 0.3 million reads per library. The diversity and physicochemical repertoire analyses included more than ten donors pooled from two independent experiments. For the TRBV-TRBJ cluster analysis, the naive subsets came from roughly 5 donors, while the memory cells came from 3 donors. Broader findings and caveats from the paper: Surface CD5, linked to self-reactivity in mice, was comparable between naive subsets; TCR interaction strength was therefore also inferred from TRB CDR3 physicochemical properties. TRBV-TRBJ usage was similar between naive CXCR3-negative and CXCR3-positive cells from the same donor, while memory cells showed distinct patterns. Freshly isolated PBMCs were used for most assays because CXCR3 expression went down partially after cryopreservation. Both naive subsets had comparably high repertoire diversity, while memory CD8+ T cells had much lower repertoire diversity.

Looking up the germline V gene (reference sequence) yields CDR1 SEHNR and CDR2 FQNEAQ. Spanning cysteine to phenylalanine, the CDR3 consists of 16 amino acids. No DNA has been recorded. With regard to this clonotype: Its antigen is not yet known.

Sequenced using a NextSeq 550. The Human TCR Profiling Kit (MiLaboratory) was used to make UMI-labeled 5' RACE TRB cDNA libraries. cDNA synthesis used the entire amount of extracted RNA, and PCR amplification then used the entire amount of cDNA produced. The libraries were made side by side, with each library going through the same number of PCR cycles. Turning to the authors' computational methods: With a requirement of at least two reads per UMI, MIGEC and MiXCR extracted about 50,000 +/- 10,000 unique UMI-labeled TRB cDNA molecules per library. An average of 40,000 +/- 10,000 functional in-frame TRB CDR3 nucleotide clonotypes without stop codons was found per library. Diversity metrics, including normalized Shannon-Wiener and Chao1, were computed in VDJtools after downsampling to 5000 UMI-labeled TRB molecules per sample. VDJtools was used to calculate clonotype-size-weighted physicochemical properties of the central five CDR3 residues, namely interaction energy, strength, volume and Kidera factor 4. TCRdb reprocessed the reads and lists each CDR3 protein sequence as a single entry, with no DNA. TCRdb, not the authors, supplied the V and J calls. This sample's listing comprises more than 45,000 distinct CDR3 sequences. The ten largest clones take up around 16% of the sample.

Each CD8+ T cell subset was flow-sorted in triplicate, with roughly 310,000 cells per subset placed directly into RLT lysis buffer. Peripheral blood mononuclear cells were isolated from buffy coats by standard density gradient centrifugation. Total RNA was extracted from sorted cells using an RNeasy Mini Kit. The rearranged chain carries TRBV7-9 and TRBJ1-5. The receptor was derived from a human donor in good health. Some clones in this sample may be carry-over from other donors' samples. Sequencing was done on a sample of memory CD8+ T cells from blood. The cell subset or site label, as the study defines it: conventional CD8+ memory T cells (TMEM), sorted as controls. The CDR3 is CASSSEGPNSNQPQHF.